This T cell receptor beta chain originates from a study of blood T cells in healthy people across ages. The study, taken as a whole, reports: In long-lived donors, naive CD4+ cell counts and diversity exceeded those of aged donors.

This CDR3 has 14 amino acids. Germline V gives CDR1 DFQATT, CDR2 SNEGSKA (reference sequence). The germline V and J ends were trimmed by 3 bases and 5 bases, with 14 bases remaining between them. Of note for this clonotype: Antigen specificity is unknown.

Approximately 9.1 milliliters was the volume of peripheral blood drawn from each donor. A J-beta primer mix and a sample-barcoded 5' primer were used in a second PCR of about 7 to 12 cycles. TCRdb itself ran the 5' RACE reads through MiXCR, one entry per CDR3 protein. The sample holds about 970,000 distinct CDR3 sequences; roughly 50% are singletons and the top ten take 20% to 25%. This clonotype originated in a woman aged 55-70 years in good health. The chain employs TRBV20-1 and TRBJ2-1; D might be TRBD2 (5 bases). Material for sequencing was blood. CDR3 residues: CSASTSSLDNEQFF. The CDR3 DNA reads TGCAGTGCTAGCACTAGTAGTTTGGACAATGAGCAGTTCTTC.